This is a list of T cell receptor beta chains from one sample in a study of early T cells in non-severe SARS-CoV-2 infection. Each CDR3 protein is one row after TCRdb ran MiXCR on the 5' RACE reads. The sample includes approximately 66,000 distinct CDR3 sequences, 13% of them seen just once. Sequences were obtained from whole blood. Receptors originate from an adult who was a healthcare worker with PCR-confirmed SARS-CoV-2 infection or an uninfected control (not recorded which). Each CDR3 is given with its conserved first and last residue. The D gene is left open where the match is weak. The size of a clone is reported for some rows only, either as once, few or many, or as a class for expanded clones.

j_gene | d_gene | abundance | v_gene | CDR3aa | CDR3nt
TRBJ1-2 | TRBD1 | - | TRBV7-9 | CASSSRDSRYGYTF | TGTGCCAGCAGCTCCCGGGACAGCAGATATGGCTACACCTTC
TRBJ1-4 | TRBD1 | - | TRBV10-3 | CAISDTDRINEKLFF | TGTGCCATCAGTGATACGGACAGGATTAATGAAAAACTGTTTTTT
TRBJ2-2 | TRBD1 | few | TRBV18 | CASSPRTGITGELFF | TGTGCCAGCTCACCACGGACAGGAATAACCGGGGAGCTGTTTTTT
TRBJ2-5 | - | few | TRBV9 | CASSAPEDQETQYF | TGTGCCAGCAGCGCCCCGGAGGACCAAGAGACCCAGTACTTC
TRBJ1-1 | - | - | TRBV5-1 | CASSSQSYRDTEAFF | TGCGCCAGCAGCTCACAAAGTTACAGGGACACTGAAGCTTTCTTT
TRBJ2-2 | TRBD1 | - | TRBV14 | CASSFPGQDRHGELFF | TGTGCCAGCAGCTTCCCGGGACAGGACCGACACGGGGAGCTGTTTTTT
TRBJ2-5 | - | many | TRBV18 | CASSPRSLQETQYF | TGTGCCAGCTCACCTAGAAGCCTCCAAGAGACCCAGTACTTC
TRBJ1-2 | - | - | TRBV29-1 | CSVEDQQGYTF | TGCAGCGTTGAAGACCAGCAAGGCTACACCTTT
TRBJ2-7 | - | few | TRBV7-6 | CASSRHPDTTYEQYF | TGTGCCAGCAGCCGCCATCCGGACACGACCTACGAGCAGTACTTC
TRBJ1-5 | - | many | TRBV18 | CASSPWEAQPQHF | TGTGCCAGCTCACCATGGGAGGCCCAGCCCCAGCATTTT
TRBJ2-2 | TRBD2 | many | TRBV2 | CASTRTSGRAGTGELFF | TGTGCCAGCACCCGGACTAGCGGGAGGGCCGGGACCGGGGAGCTGTTTTTT
TRBJ2-7 | - | many | TRBV28 | CASSFRGRPSEQYF | TGTGCCAGCAGTTTCCGAGGACGGCCTAGCGAGCAGTACTTC
TRBJ2-5 | - | - | TRBV5-1 | CASSLDPGRRRVETQYF | TGCGCCAGCAGCTTGGACCCGGGACGCCGGAGGGTAGAGACCCAGTACTTC
TRBJ2-6 | - | - | TRBV24-1 | CATSDLGVSGANVLTF | TGTGCCACCAGTGATTTGGGGGTCTCTGGGGCCAACGTCCTGACTTTC